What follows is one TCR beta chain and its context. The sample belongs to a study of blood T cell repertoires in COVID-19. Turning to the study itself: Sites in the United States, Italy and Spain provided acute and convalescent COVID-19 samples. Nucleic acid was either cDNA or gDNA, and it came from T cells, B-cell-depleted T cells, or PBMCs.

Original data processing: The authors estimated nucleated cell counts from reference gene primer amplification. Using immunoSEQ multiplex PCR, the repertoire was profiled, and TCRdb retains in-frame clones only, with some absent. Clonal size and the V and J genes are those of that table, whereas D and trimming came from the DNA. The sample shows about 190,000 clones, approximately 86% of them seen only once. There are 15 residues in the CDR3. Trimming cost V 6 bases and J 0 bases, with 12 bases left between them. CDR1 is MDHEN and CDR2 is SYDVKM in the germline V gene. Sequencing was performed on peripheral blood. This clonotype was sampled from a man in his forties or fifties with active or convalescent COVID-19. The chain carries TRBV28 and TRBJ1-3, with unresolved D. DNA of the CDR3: TGTGCCAGCAGCAGAGCGGGTAGCTCTGGAAACACCATATATTTT. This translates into CASSRAGSSGNTIYF.